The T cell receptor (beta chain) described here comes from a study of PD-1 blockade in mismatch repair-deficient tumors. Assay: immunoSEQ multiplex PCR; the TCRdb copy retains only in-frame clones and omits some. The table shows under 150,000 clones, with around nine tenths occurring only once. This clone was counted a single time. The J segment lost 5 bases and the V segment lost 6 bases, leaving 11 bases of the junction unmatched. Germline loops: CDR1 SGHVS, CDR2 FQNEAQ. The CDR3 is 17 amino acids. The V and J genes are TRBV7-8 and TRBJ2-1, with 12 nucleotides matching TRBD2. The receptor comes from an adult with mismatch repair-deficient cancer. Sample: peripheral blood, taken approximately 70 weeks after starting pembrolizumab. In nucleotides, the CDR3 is TGTGCCAGCAGACCATCAAGACTAGCGGGAGTCCACAATGAGCAGTTCTTC. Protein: CASRPSRLAGVHNEQFF.